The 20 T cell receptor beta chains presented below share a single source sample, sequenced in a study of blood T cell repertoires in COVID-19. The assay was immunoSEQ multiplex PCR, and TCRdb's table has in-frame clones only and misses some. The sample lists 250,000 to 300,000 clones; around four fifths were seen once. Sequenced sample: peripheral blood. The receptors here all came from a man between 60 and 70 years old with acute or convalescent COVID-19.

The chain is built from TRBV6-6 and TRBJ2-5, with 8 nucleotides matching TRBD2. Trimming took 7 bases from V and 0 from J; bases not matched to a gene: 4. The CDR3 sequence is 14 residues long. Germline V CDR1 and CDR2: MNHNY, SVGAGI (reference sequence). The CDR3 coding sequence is TGTGCCAGCACTGGCGGGGGGTACCAAGAGACCCAGTACTTC. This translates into CASTGGGYQETQYF.

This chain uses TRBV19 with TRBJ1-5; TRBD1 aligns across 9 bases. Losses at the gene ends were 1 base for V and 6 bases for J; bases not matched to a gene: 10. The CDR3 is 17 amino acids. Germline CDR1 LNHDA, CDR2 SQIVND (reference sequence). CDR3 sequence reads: CASSIAPGTGFTQPQHF. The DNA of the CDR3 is TGTGCCAGTAGTATAGCCCCCGGGACAGGGTTTACTCAGCCCCAGCATTTT.

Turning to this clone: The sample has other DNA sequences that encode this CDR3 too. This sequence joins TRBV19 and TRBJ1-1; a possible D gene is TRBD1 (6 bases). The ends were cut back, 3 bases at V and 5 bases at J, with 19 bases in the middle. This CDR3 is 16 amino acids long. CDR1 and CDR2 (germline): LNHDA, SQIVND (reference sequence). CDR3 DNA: TGTGCCAGTAGTATGTCGGGGGGCACGAGGGTTACTGAAGCTTTCTTT. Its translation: CASSMSGGTRVTEAFF.

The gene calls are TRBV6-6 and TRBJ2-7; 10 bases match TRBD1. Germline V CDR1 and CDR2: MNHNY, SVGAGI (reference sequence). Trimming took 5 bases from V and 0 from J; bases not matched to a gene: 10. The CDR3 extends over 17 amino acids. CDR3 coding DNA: TGTGCCAGCAGTCGCATAGGGGGACAGGGGAGCTCCTACGAGCAGTACTTC. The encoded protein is CASSRIGGQGSSYEQYF.

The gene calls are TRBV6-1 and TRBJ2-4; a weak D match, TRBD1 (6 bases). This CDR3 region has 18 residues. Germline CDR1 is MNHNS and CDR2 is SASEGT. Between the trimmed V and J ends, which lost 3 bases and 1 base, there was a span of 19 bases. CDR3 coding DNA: TGTGCCAGCAGTGAGGAGGACAGTAGTTTAATGGCCAAAAACATTCAGTACTTC. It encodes CASSEEDSSLMAKNIQYF.

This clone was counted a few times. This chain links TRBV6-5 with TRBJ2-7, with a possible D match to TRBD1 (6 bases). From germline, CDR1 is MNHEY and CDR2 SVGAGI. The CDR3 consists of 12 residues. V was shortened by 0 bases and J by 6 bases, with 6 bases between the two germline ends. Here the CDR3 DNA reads TGTGCCAGCAGTTACTCAGGGGGCGAGCAGTACTTC. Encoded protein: CASSYSGGEQYF.

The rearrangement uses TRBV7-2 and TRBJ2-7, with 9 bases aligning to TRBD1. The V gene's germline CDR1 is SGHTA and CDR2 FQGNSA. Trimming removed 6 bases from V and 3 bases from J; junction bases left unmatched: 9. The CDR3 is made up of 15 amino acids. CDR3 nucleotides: TGTGCCAGCAGGAGACCGGGACAGGGCATCTACGAGCAGTACTTC. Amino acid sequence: CASRRPGQGIYEQYF.

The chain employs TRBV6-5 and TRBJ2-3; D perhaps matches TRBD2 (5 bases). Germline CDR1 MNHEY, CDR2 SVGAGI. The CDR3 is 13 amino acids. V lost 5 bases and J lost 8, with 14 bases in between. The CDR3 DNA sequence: TGTGCCAGCAGTCAGCTGACCGGGGTTACGCAGTATTTT. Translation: CASSQLTGVTQYF.

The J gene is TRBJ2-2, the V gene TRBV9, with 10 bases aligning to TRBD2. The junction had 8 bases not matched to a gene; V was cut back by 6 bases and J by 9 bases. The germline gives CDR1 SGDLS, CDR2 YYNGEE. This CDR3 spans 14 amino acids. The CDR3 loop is CASTSGGATRELFF. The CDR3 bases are TGTGCCAGCACCAGCGGGGGGGCTACTAGGGAGCTGTTTTTT.

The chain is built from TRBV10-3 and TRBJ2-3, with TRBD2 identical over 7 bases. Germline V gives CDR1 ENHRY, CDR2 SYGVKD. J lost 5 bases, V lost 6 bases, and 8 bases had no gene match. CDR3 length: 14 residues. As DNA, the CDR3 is TGTGCCATCAGCGCAGGACTAGAGGTAGATACGCAGTATTTT. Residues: CAISAGLEVDTQYF.

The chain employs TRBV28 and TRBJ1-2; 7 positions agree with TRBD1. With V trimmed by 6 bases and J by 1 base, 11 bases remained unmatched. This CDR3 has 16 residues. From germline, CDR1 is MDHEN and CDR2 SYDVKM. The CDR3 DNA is TGTGCCAGCAGCCAAGGACAGGCAGCTCTTAACTATGGCTACACCTTC. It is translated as CASSQGQAALNYGYTF.

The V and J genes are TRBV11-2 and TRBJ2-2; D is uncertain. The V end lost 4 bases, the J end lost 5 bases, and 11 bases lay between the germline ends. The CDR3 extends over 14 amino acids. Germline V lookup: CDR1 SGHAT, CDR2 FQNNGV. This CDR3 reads CASSSFAGTGELFF. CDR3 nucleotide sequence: TGTGCCAGCAGCTCCTTCGCCGGGACCGGGGAGCTGTTTTTT.

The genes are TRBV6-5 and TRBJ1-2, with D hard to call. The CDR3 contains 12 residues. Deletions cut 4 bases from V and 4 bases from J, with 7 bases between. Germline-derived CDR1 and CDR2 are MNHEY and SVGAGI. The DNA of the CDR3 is TGTGCCAGCAGTTCACTTAGCTATGGCTACACCTTC. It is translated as CASSSLSYGYTF.

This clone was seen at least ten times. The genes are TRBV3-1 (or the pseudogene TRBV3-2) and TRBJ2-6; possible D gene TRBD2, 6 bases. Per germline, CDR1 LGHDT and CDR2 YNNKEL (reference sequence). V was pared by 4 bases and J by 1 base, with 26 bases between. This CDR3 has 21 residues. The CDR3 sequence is CASSPYGQLALSGSGANVLTF. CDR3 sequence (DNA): TGTGCCAGCAGCCCCTACGGACAACTAGCCCTATCGGGTTCTGGGGCCAACGTCCTGACTTTC.

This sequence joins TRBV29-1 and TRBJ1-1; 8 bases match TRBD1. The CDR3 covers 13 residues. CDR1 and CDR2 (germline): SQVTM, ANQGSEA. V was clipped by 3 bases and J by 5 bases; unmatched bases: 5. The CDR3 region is CSVDRGRGTEAFF. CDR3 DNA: TGCAGCGTTGACAGGGGGCGGGGGACTGAAGCTTTCTTT.

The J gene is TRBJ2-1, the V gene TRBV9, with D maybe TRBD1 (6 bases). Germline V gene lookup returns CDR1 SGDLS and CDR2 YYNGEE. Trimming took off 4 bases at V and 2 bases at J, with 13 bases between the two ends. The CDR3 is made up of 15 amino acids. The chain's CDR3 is CASSLGQPAYNEQFF. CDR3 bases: TGTGCCAGCAGCCTAGGACAGCCCGCCTACAATGAGCAGTTCTTC.

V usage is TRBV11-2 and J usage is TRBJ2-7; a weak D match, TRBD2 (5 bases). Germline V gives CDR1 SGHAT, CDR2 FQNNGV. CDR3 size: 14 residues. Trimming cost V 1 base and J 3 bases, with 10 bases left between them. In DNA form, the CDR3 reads TGTGCCAGCAGCTTAGCTCGGGATGGCTACGAGCAGTACTTC. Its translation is CASSLARDGYEQYF. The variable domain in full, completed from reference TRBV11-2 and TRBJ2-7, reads EAGVAQSPRYKIIEKRQSVAFWCNPISGHATLYWYQQILGQGPKLLIQFQNNGVVDDSQLPKDRFSAERLKGVDSTLKIQPAKLEDSAVYLCASSLARDGYEQYFGPGTRLTVT.

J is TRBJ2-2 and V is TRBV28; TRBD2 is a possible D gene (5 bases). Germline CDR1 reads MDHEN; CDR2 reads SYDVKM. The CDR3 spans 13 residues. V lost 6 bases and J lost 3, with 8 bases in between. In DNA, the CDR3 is TGTGCCAGCAGGAGGGCCGACACCGGGGAGCTGTTTTTT. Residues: CASRRADTGELFF.

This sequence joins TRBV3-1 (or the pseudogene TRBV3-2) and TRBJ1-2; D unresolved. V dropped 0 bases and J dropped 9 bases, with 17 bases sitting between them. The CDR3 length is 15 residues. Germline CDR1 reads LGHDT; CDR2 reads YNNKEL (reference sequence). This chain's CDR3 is CASSQDPAGSLSYTF. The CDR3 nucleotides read TGTGCCAGCAGCCAAGATCCCGCAGGATCTCTGAGCTACACCTTC.

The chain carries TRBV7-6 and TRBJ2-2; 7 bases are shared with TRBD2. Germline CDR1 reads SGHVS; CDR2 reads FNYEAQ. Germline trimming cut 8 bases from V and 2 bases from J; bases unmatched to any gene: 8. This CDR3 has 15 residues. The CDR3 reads CASSPRGDNTGELFF. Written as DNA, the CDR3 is TGTGCCAGCTCCCCTCGGGGGGATAACACCGGGGAGCTGTTTTTT.